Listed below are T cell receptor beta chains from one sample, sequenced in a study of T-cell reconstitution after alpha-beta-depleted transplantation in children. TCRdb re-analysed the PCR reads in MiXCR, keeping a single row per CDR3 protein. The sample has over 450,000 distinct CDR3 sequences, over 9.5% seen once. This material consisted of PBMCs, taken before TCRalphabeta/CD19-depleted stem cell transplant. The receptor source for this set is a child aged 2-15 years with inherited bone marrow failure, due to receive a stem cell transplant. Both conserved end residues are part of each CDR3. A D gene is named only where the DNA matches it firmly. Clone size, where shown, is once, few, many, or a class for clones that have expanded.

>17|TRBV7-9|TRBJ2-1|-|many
CASRRTRYEDSYNEQFF
TGTGCCAGCAGACGTACCAGATACGAGGATTCCTACAATGAGCAGTTCTTC
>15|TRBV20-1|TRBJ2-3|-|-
CSARGPVRRTDTQYF
TGCAGTGCTAGAGGGCCCGTTCGCCGCACAGATACGCAGTATTTT
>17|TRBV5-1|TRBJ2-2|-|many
CASSHRDSSNRFGELFF
TGCGCCAGCAGCCACCGGGACTCCTCCAACCGTTTCGGGGAGCTGTTTTTT
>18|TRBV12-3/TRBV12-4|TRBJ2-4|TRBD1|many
CASSSTIHRDRMVDIQYF
TGTGCCAGCAGTTCCACCATCCACCGGGACAGAATGGTGGACATTCAGTACTTC
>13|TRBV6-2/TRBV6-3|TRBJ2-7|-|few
CASSYTRPYEQYF
TGTGCCAGCAGTTACACACGGCCCTACGAGCAGTACTTC
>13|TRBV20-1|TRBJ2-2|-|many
CSARGQTSGELFF
TGCAGTGCTAGAGGACAAACCAGCGGGGAGCTGTTTTTT
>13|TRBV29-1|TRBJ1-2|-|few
CSVEDLGVNGYTF
TGCAGCGTTGAAGACCTGGGTGTCAATGGCTACACCTTC
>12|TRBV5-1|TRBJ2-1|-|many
CASSHGLNEQFF
TGCGCCAGCAGCCACGGACTAAATGAGCAGTTCTTC
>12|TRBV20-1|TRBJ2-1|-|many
CSARGWYNEQFF
TGCAGTGCTAGGGGGTGGTACAATGAGCAGTTCTTC
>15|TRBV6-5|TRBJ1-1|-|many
CASSYSMVGMTEAFF
TGTGCCAGCAGTTACTCGATGGTGGGGATGACTGAAGCTTTCTTT
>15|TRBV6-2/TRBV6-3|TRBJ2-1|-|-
CASSFASGSYNGQFF
TGTGCCAGCAGTTTCGCTAGTGGGTCCTACAATGGGCAGTTCTTC
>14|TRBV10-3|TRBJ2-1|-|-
CAISGRLEKNEQFF
TGTGCCATCAGTGGGAGGCTGGAAAAAAATGAGCAGTTCTTC
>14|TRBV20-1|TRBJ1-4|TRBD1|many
CSAVTGATNEKLFF
TGCAGTGCAGTCACAGGGGCAACTAATGAAAAACTGTTTTTT
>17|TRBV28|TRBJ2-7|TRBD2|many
CASSSGTSGSVTYEQYF
TGTGCCAGCAGTTCCGGGACTAGCGGGAGCGTTACCTACGAGCAGTACTTC
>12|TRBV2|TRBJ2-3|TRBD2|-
CASSDAGTSEYF
TGTGCCAGCAGTGATGCAGGGACTAGCGAGTATTTT
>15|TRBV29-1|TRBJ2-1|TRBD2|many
CSVDEGGSSYNEQFF
TGCAGCGTTGATGAGGGCGGGAGCTCCTACAATGAGCAGTTCTTC
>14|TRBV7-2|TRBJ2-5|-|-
CASSWGSWQETQYF
TGTGCCAGCAGCTGGGGGTCCTGGCAAGAGACCCAGTACTTC
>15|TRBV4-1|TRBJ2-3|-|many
CASSQVGSRTDTQYF
TGCGCCAGCAGCCAAGTAGGTAGTCGCACAGATACGCAGTATTTT
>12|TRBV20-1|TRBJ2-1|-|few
CIARGDYNEQFF
TGCATTGCTAGAGGCGATTACAATGAGCAGTTCTTC
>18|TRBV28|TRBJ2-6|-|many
CASKGGGSDNSGANVLTF
TGTGCCAGCAAAGGCGGCGGTAGCGACAACTCTGGGGCCAACGTCCTGACTTTC
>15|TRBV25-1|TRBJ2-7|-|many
CASSDFPDTNYEQYF
TGTGCCAGCAGTGATTTCCCGGACACCAACTACGAGCAGTACTTC
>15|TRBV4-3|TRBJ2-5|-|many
CASSQGNSGQETQYF
TGCGCCAGCAGCCAAGGGAATAGCGGACAAGAGACCCAGTACTTC
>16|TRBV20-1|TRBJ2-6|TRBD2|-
CCASSGGSSGANVLTF
TGCTGCGCTAGCTCGGGCGGGAGCTCTGGGGCCAACGTCCTGACTTTC
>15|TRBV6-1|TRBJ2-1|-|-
CASSEDLSSYDEQFF
TGTGCCAGCAGCGAGGACTTAAGCTCCTACGATGAGCAGTTCTTC
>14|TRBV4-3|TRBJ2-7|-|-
CASRVEEGAFEQYF
TGCGCCAGCAGAGTAGAAGAAGGGGCGTTCGAGCAGTACTTC
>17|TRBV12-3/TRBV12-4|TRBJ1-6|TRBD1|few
CASSLVLGGQDNSPLHF
TGTGCCAGCAGTTTAGTTCTCGGAGGACAGGATAATTCACCCCTCCACTTT
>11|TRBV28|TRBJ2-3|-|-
CASSFGLTQYF
TGTGCCAGCAGTTTTGGTCTTACGCAGTATTTT